The 5 T cell receptor beta chains listed next were all sequenced from one sample in a study of regulatory T cells in long-lasting Graves disease. Arm-PCR of CDR3 regions with iRepertoire HTBI primers generated TCR beta libraries. TCRdb reprocessed the multiplex PCR reads via MiXCR and lists one record per CDR3 protein. The sample carries about 430,000 distinct CDR3 sequences, about 15% recorded once. The time point: newly diagnosed GD, antithyroid drugs for less than 3 months. Scientists built the TCR library using RNA that was extracted from PBMCs. These data are also associated with another study on T cells in Graves' hyperthyroidism and ophthalmopathy.

Here the sequenced sample was peripheral blood mononuclear cells (PBMCs), taken at new diagnosis, from a patient treated with antithyroid drugs. The origin of the receptors is a woman aged 40 to 50 with Graves disease.

This clonotype was recorded many times. The chain has TRBV11-2 and TRBJ2-3; a weak D match, TRBD2 (7 bases). CDR1 SGHAT and CDR2 FQNNGV come from the germline V gene. V gave up 4 bases and J gave up 4 bases, with 18 bases separating them. This CDR3 comprises 16 residues. The CDR3 here is CASSYRGGGLADTQYF. CDR3 in DNA: TGTGCCAGCAGCTACAGAGGGGGAGGGCTTGCAGATACGCAGTATTTT.

Only a few counts were recorded for this clonotype. The chain carries TRBV6-4 and TRBJ2-2, with 8 bases aligning to TRBD1. This CDR3 is 15 amino acids long. The junction had 13 bases not matched to a gene; V was cut back by 11 bases and J by 5 bases. Germline CDR1 reads MRHNA; CDR2 reads SNTAGT. The CDR3 region has the DNA TGTGCCCCCAAGGCGGGACAGGTCGCTACCGGGGAGCTGTTTTTT. Its protein is CAPKAGQVATGELFF.

Note on this clonotype: A read error may be the cause here, since a much bigger clone is one base away. The J gene is TRBJ1-1, the V gene TRBV11-2; perhaps TRBD1 as D (6 bases). Germline loops: CDR1 SGHAT, CDR2 FQNNGV. Trimming took off 4 bases at V and 3 bases at J, with 18 bases between the two ends. The CDR3 covers 16 residues. The CDR3, as DNA: TGTGCCAGCAGCTCAGTGGGGGCAAAATGGTACACTGAAGCTTTCTTT. This encodes CASSSVGAKWYTEAFF.

Concerning this clonotype: A read error may produce the germline difference seen at one junction end. The J gene is TRBJ2-7, the V gene TRBV19, with D possibly being TRBD1 (8 bases). The CDR3 totals 16 residues. CDR1 is LNHDA, CDR2 SQIVND, per germline (reference sequence). The CDR3 DNA is TGTGCCAATAGTATGTCCGGGGGGACAGGAGCCTACGAGCAGTACTTC. Translated, it gives CANSMSGGTGAYEQYF. Using reference TRBV19 and TRBJ2-7 for the parts outside the CDR3, the full variable domain is DGGITQSPKYLFRKEGQNVTLSCEQNLNHDAMYWYRQDPGQGLRLIYYSQIVNDFQKGDIAEGYSVSREKKESFPLTVTSAQKNPTAFYLCANSMSGGTGAYEQYFGPGTRLTVT.

This clonotype was detected only a few times. J is TRBJ2-1 and V is TRBV6-9; D is perhaps TRBD2 (6 bases). Trimming cost V 4 bases and J 4 bases, with 26 bases left between them. From germline, CDR1 is MNHGY and CDR2 SVAAGI. This CDR3 contains 19 residues. The CDR3 here is CASSSLGGLTVSKYNEQFF. The CDR3 bases are TGTGCCAGCAGTTCCCTTGGGGGGTTGACCGTGTCCAAATACAATGAGCAGTTCTTC.